What follows describes a single T cell receptor (beta chain). The data were obtained in a study of shared clonotypes between healthy human individuals. Germline V gives CDR1 MGHDK, CDR2 SYGVNS. The CDR3 is 14 residues long. After removal of 6 bases from V and 4 bases from J, the junction contained 3 bases not matched to a gene. Sequencing used immunoSEQ multiplex PCR; TCRdb keeps in-frame clones, though not all of them. Here the sample spans 2 million or so clones, 85% to 95% being singletons. Sequencing used naive CD4+ T cells sorted from blood. The subset denotes: CD45RA+ positively selected. This sequence joins TRBV25-1 and TRBJ2-2, with TRBD1 matching over 9 bases. The origin of this receptor is a man younger than 30 in good health. CDR3 in DNA: TGTGCCAGCAGCGGGACAGGGCTCACCGGGGAGCTGTTTTTT. This sequence encodes CASSGTGLTGELFF. Complete variable domain (other parts from reference TRBV25-1 and TRBJ2-2): EADIYQTPRYLVIGTGKKITLECSQTMGHDKMYWYQQDPGMELHLIHYSYGVNSTEKGDLSSESTVSRIRTEHFPLTLESARPSHTSQYLCASSGTGLTGELFFGEGSRLTVL.